This is a list of T cell receptor beta chains from one sample in a study of shared clonotypes between healthy human individuals. Assay: immunoSEQ multiplex PCR; the TCRdb copy retains only in-frame clones and omits some. The repertoire holds about 980,000 clones, with over 75% as singletons. The source material was memory CD4+ T cells sorted from blood. The origin of the receptors is a man in his late teens or twenties in good health. The CDR3 runs from the conserved cysteine through the conserved F or W.

v_gene	j_gene	CDR3aa
TRBV7-2	TRBJ1-5	CASSFGHNSNQPQHF
TRBV7-2	TRBJ2-7	CASSWGQSSYEQYF
TRBV10-1	TRBJ2-3	CASSAPRQSGRYDTQYF
TRBV12-5	TRBJ2-6	CASDSGANVLTF
TRBV20-1	TRBJ1-3	CSAAGNTIYF
TRBV7-9	TRBJ2-7	CASSLGLRQSSYEQYF
TRBV5-1	TRBJ2-4	CASSLVPRTAAGDIQYF
TRBV6-5	TRBJ2-5	CASSQGRETQYF
TRBV6-5	TRBJ2-7	CASRRLAGAYEQYF
TRBV6-1	TRBJ1-2	CASRRPGQLYGYTF
TRBV10-2	TRBJ1-6	CASSPVTARNNNSPLHF
TRBV2	TRBJ2-3	CASSDNSPTDTQYF
TRBV7-3	TRBJ2-3	CASSQSRGDTQYF
TRBV19	TRBJ2-6	CASSIAPGRKSSGANVLTF
TRBV28	TRBJ2-7	CASSPNYNFLYSYEQYF
TRBV7-2	TRBJ2-1	CASKTGLANNEQFF
TRBV18	TRBJ2-5	CASSPLASGVGETQYF
TRBV30	TRBJ2-5	CAWSGLASETQYF
TRBV12-5	TRBJ1-4	CASGLASGSGTGPPTNEKLFF
TRBV19	TRBJ1-6	CASSVRVGPLHF
TRBV5-1	TRBJ2-2	CASSHSGRMNTGELFF
TRBV7-8	TRBJ1-1	CASSMGQLNTEAFF
TRBV11-2	TRBJ2-2	CASSPPGSWTGELFF
TRBV2	TRBJ2-1	CASSESGSWEQFF
TRBV30	TRBJ2-3	CAWSVSLFTDTQYF
TRBV30	TRBJ1-6	CAWSVGTGSPLHF
TRBV13	TRBJ1-2	CASSLGGVSYGYTF
TRBV28	TRBJ2-5	CASSLPRQGQETQYF
TRBV9	TRBJ2-3	CASSRSGSGTDTQYF
TRBV21-1	TRBJ1-5	CASSLLRKNQPQHF
TRBV5-6	TRBJ1-1	CASSSISGGPWGTEAFF
TRBV11-1	TRBJ1-1	CASSFQGEAFF
TRBV27	TRBJ1-5	CASSLLARSDQPQHF
TRBV5-5	TRBJ1-6	CASTQGGSYNSPLHF
TRBV6-5	TRBJ1-5	CASSWVGGRPQHF
TRBV27	TRBJ2-5	CASSLGTSGGKETQYF
TRBV10-3	TRBJ2-1	CAISGLPGDEQFF